The clone carrying this T cell receptor (beta chain) was detected a few times. No antigen is known for it. The data originate from a study of tumor-infiltrating lymphocytes in primary liver carcinoma. Study details: Patients comprised men and women whose ages fell between 30 and 69 years. Every sample contained roughly 3.5 to 8 million productive TCRbeta reads, and these numbers were similar from one tissue type to another. Regarding the study as a whole: A significantly higher top-250-clone fraction was recorded for tumors than for blood (p = 0.039).

This CDR3 region has 17 residues. CDR1 and CDR2 from the germline V gene are MDHEN and SYDVKM. Trimming stripped 6 bases from V and 7 bases from J, with 24 bases between. TCR beta cDNA was reverse-transcribed from roughly 520 ng of total RNA. The reaction used a constant-region primer and ProtoScript II reverse transcriptase. Slightly modified ARM-PCR with three nested multiplex PCR rounds yielded TCR beta libraries. The study ran its first two PCR rounds for approximately 10 cycles each, using TRBV1-TRBV30 forward primers and a C-beta reverse primer. TCRdb independently ran MiXCR on the multiplex PCR reads; one entry per CDR3 protein. The profile shows roughly 86,000 distinct CDR3 sequences, 55% to 75% of them singletons. From unsorted bulk tissue weighing roughly 17-31 mg, DNA and RNA were co-extracted. The patients had histopathologically diagnosed primary liver carcinoma, and their disease was treated by surgical resection.

This clonotype was sampled from a man in his forties with primary liver carcinoma and hepatitis B virus infection. The chain recombines TRBV28 with TRBJ2-2; either TRBD1 or TRBD2 may fit D (5 bases each). Sample: tumor-adjacent normal liver tissue. The DNA of the CDR3 is TGTGCCAGCAGCCTCCCCCGGGGCATGAGTATGGGCGGGGAGCTGTTTTTT. It is translated as CASSLPRGMSMGGELFF.